This T cell receptor (beta chain) appears in the sequencing data of a study of blood T cells in healthy people across ages. A second roughly 7 to 12 cycle PCR used barcoded and J-beta primers. TCRdb re-called the 5' RACE reads through MiXCR, storing one row per CDR3 protein. The data show some 1,000,000 distinct CDR3 sequences, approximately 26% seen once. These data are also associated with another study on T cells of mothers and their children. That source adds: A few healthy Caucasian mothers served as donors, and their six children did as well.

The specimen was blood. The receptor was isolated from a girl aged 2 to 9 in good health.

This CDR3 reads CSARDTNQPQHF. The CDR3 DNA sequence: TGCAGTGCTAGGGACACCAATCAGCCCCAGCATTTT. The chain uses TRBV20-1 and TRBJ1-5; the D gene is possibly TRBD1 (5 bases). The CDR3 extends over 12 amino acids. The V end lost 3 bases, the J end lost 3 bases, and 6 bases lay between the germline ends. The V gene's germline CDR1 is DFQATT and CDR2 SNEGSKA (reference sequence).